Listed below are T cell receptor beta chains from one sample, sequenced in a study of cytomegalovirus exposure and HLA in healthy donors. Libraries were prepared by immunoSEQ multiplex PCR; TCRdb keeps only in-frame clonotypes and omits some of them. The sample lists some 110,000 clones, approximately 75% occurring once. The sequencing sample was made of PBMCs. The source is a middle-aged man in good health and CMV-seropositive. CDR3s include the opening cysteine and the closing phenylalanine or tryptophan. The D gene is left open where the match is weak. Clone size is given for some rows only: seen once, a few or many times, or a class if the clone is expanded.

v_gene: TRBV2; j_gene: TRBJ2-1; len: 15; d_gene: TRBD1; abundance: NA; CDR3aa: CASRSDRGLYNEQFF; CDR3nt: TGTGCCAGCAGGTCGGACAGGGGGCTTTACAATGAGCAGTTCTTC
v_gene: TRBV29-1; j_gene: TRBJ1-2; len: 17; d_gene: NA; abundance: NA; CDR3aa: CSVEAGVATWDDYGYTF; CDR3nt: TGCAGCGTTGAGGCGGGGGTTGCGACCTGGGACGACTATGGCTACACCTTC
v_gene: TRBV7-2; j_gene: TRBJ1-2; len: 14; d_gene: TRBD1; abundance: NA; CDR3aa: CASSPGQGVYGYTF; CDR3nt: TGTGCCAGCAGCCCGGGACAGGGAGTCTATGGCTACACCTTC
v_gene: TRBV2; j_gene: TRBJ2-5; len: 14; d_gene: TRBD1; abundance: once; CDR3aa: CATSLDRGQETQYF; CDR3nt: TGTGCCACCTCCCTGGACAGGGGGCAAGAGACCCAGTACTTC
v_gene: TRBV7-2; j_gene: TRBJ1-2; len: 14; d_gene: NA; abundance: once; CDR3aa: CASSLTSGNYGYTF; CDR3nt: TGTGCCAGCAGCTTAACTTCGGGAAACTATGGCTACACCTTC
v_gene: TRBV7-2; j_gene: TRBJ2-5; len: 14; d_gene: NA; abundance: NA; CDR3aa: CASSRDWVTETQYF; CDR3nt: TGTGCCAGCAGCCGGGACTGGGTGACGGAGACCCAGTACTTC
v_gene: TRBV5-4; j_gene: TRBJ2-7; len: 11; d_gene: NA; abundance: NA; CDR3aa: CASSFNWEQYF; CDR3nt: TGTGCCAGCAGCTTTAACTGGGAGCAGTACTTC
v_gene: TRBV7-9; j_gene: TRBJ2-2; len: 16; d_gene: TRBD1; abundance: NA; CDR3aa: CASSLSTGPGTGELFF; CDR3nt: TGTGCCAGCAGCTTATCGACAGGGCCGGGAACCGGGGAGCTGTTTTTT
v_gene: TRBV5-1; j_gene: TRBJ2-6; len: 15; d_gene: NA; abundance: NA; CDR3aa: CASSLGGAGANVLTF; CDR3nt: TGCGCCAGCAGCTTAGGGGGGGCTGGGGCCAACGTCCTGACTTTC
v_gene: TRBV5-1; j_gene: TRBJ2-5; len: 13; d_gene: NA; abundance: NA; CDR3aa: CASSFTSAETQYF; CDR3nt: TGCGCCAGCAGCTTTACTAGTGCAGAGACCCAGTACTTC
v_gene: TRBV10-1; j_gene: TRBJ2-7; len: 16; d_gene: NA; abundance: NA; CDR3aa: CASSEAPGGTSYEQYF; CDR3nt: TGCGCCAGCAGTGAGGCACCAGGCGGGACTTCCTACGAGCAGTACTTC
v_gene: TRBV7-9; j_gene: TRBJ2-7; len: 15; d_gene: NA; abundance: NA; CDR3aa: CASSSSGHPSYEQYF; CDR3nt: TGTGCCAGCAGCTCATCAGGGCACCCAAGCTACGAGCAGTACTTC
v_gene: TRBV28; j_gene: TRBJ2-7; len: 13; d_gene: TRBD1; abundance: NA; CDR3aa: CASSWTGRYEQYF; CDR3nt: TGTGCCAGCAGTTGGACAGGCCGCTACGAGCAGTACTTC
v_gene: TRBV4-3; j_gene: TRBJ2-7; len: 16; d_gene: TRBD1; abundance: NA; CDR3aa: CASSQERNRGSYEQYF; CDR3nt: TGCGCCAGCAGCCAAGAAAGAAACAGGGGCTCCTACGAGCAGTACTTC
v_gene: TRBV7-2; j_gene: TRBJ1-5; len: 15; d_gene: NA; abundance: NA; CDR3aa: CASSLGETGYQPQHF; CDR3nt: TGTGCCAGCAGCTTAGGGGAGACAGGTTATCAGCCCCAGCATTTT
v_gene: TRBV28; j_gene: TRBJ1-2; len: 16; d_gene: TRBD1; abundance: NA; CDR3aa: CASSLMTGVRYYGYTF; CDR3nt: TGTGCCAGCAGTCTCATGACAGGGGTCCGATATTATGGCTACACCTTC
v_gene: TRBV6-1; j_gene: TRBJ2-2; len: 12; d_gene: NA; abundance: once; CDR3aa: CASSGDTGELFF; CDR3nt: TGTGCCAGCAGCGGGGACACCGGGGAGCTGTTTTTT
v_gene: TRBV30; j_gene: TRBJ1-3; len: 14; d_gene: NA; abundance: few; CDR3aa: CARRQALAGNTIYF; CDR3nt: TGTGCCCGAAGACAGGCGCTTGCTGGAAACACCATATATTTT
v_gene: TRBV5-6; j_gene: TRBJ1-2; len: 12; d_gene: NA; abundance: NA; CDR3aa: CASSPGSFGYTF; CDR3nt: TGTGCCAGCAGCCCAGGTTCCTTCGGCTACACCTTC
v_gene: TRBV5-1; j_gene: TRBJ2-1; len: 19; d_gene: TRBD2; abundance: NA; CDR3aa: CASSFREASGRSSYNEQFF; CDR3nt: TGCGCCAGCAGCTTCAGAGAGGCTAGCGGGAGGAGCTCCTACAATGAGCAGTTCTTC
v_gene: TRBV28; j_gene: TRBJ1-4; len: 17; d_gene: TRBD1; abundance: NA; CDR3aa: CASRSRDRGSFNEKLFF; CDR3nt: TGTGCCAGCAGGAGCCGGGACAGGGGCTCCTTTAATGAAAAACTGTTTTTT
v_gene: TRBV6-6; j_gene: TRBJ1-6; len: 15; d_gene: NA; abundance: NA; CDR3aa: CASSYDGVSPSPLHF; CDR3nt: TGTGCCAGCAGTTACGATGGAGTCAGCCCTTCACCCCTCCACTTT
v_gene: TRBV28; j_gene: TRBJ1-6; len: 15; d_gene: NA; abundance: NA; CDR3aa: CASSLSSGINSPLHF; CDR3nt: TGTGCCAGCAGTTTGAGTTCGGGGATAAATTCACCCCTCCACTTT
v_gene: TRBV11-1; j_gene: TRBJ1-4; len: 17; d_gene: TRBD1; abundance: once; CDR3aa: CASSADSWGQGIEKLFF; CDR3nt: TGTGCCAGCAGCGCGGACTCGTGGGGACAGGGGATCGAAAAACTGTTTTTT